Given below is one T cell receptor beta chain in context. Cryopreserved PBMCs supplied about 1.8 micrograms of genomic DNA for TCR beta libraries. The record originates from a study of cytotoxic CD8 clonotypes in ibrutinib-treated CLL. TCRdb keeps only in-frame clones here, not all; method: immunoSEQ multiplex PCR. The sample lists about 43,000 clones, under 75% occurring once. V shed 3 bases, J shed 2 bases, and the junction held 15 bases outside the gene matches. CDR1 and CDR2 from the germline V gene are SGHRS and YFSETQ. The CDR3 runs 21 residues. The J gene is TRBJ2-2, the V gene TRBV5-1; 14 bases map to TRBD2. Specimen: PBMCs, collected after 12 months of ibrutinib treatment. The source is a human donor with chronic lymphocytic leukemia. The CDR3 bases are TGCGCCAGCAGCTCACGGGGACTAGCGGGGGCCGTTGGAACAAACACCGGGGAGCTGTTTTTT. This sequence encodes CASSSRGLAGAVGTNTGELFF.